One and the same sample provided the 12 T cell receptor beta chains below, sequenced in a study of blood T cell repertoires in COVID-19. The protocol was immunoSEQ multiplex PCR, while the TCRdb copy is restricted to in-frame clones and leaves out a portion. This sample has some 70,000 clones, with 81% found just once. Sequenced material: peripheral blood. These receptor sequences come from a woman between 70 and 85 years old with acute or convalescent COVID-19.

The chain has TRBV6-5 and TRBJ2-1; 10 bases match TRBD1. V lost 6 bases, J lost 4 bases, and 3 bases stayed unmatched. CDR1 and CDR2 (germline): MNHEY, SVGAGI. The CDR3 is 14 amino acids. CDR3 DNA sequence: TGTGCCAGCAGCCCGGGACAGGGGTACAATGAGCAGTTCTTC. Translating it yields CASSPGQGYNEQFF.

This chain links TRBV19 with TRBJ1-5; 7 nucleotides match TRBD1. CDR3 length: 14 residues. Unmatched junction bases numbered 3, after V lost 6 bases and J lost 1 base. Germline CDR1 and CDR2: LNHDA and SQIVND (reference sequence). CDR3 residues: CASRSDRSNQPQHF. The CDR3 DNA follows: TGTGCCAGTAGGTCGGACAGGAGCAATCAGCCCCAGCATTTT.

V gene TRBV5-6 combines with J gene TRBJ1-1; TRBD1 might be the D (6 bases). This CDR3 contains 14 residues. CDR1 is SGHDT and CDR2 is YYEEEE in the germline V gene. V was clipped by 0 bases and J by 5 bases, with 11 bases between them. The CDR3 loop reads CASSLAGGWTEAFF. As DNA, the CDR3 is TGTGCCAGCAGCTTGGCGGGGGGCTGGACTGAAGCTTTCTTT.

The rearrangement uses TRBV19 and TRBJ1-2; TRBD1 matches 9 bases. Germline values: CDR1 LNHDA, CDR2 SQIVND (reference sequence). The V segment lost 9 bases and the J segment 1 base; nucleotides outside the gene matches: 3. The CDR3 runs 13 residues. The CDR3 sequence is CASWDRVNYGYTF. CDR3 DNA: TGTGCCAGCTGGGACAGGGTTAACTATGGCTACACCTTC.

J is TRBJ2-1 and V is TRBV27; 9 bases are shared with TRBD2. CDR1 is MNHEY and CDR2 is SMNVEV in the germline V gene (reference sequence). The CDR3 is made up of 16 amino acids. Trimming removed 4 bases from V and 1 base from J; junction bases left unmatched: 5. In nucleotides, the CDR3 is TGTGCCAGCAGTTCCTATAGCGGGAGTTCCTACAATGAGCAGTTCTTC. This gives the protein CASSSYSGSSYNEQFF.

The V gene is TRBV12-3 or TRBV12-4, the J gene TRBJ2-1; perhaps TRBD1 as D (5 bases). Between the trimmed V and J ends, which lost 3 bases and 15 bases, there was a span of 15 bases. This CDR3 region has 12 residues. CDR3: CASSFVVHQGFF. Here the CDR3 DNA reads TGTGCCAGCAGTTTTGTTGTACATCAGGGGTTCTTC.

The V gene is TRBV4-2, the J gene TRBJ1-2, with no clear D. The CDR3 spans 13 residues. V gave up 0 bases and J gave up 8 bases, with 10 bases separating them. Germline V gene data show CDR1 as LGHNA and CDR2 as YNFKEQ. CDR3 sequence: CASSQDLGRGYTF. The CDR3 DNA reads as TGTGCCAGCAGCCAAGATCTGGGCCGGGGCTACACCTTC.

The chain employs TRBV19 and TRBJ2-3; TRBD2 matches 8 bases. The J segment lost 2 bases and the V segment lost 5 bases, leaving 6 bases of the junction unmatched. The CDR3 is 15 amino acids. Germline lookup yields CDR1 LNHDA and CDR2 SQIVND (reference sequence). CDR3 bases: TGTGCCAGTAGTTCCAGCGGGAGCAACACAGATACGCAGTATTTT. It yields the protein CASSSSGSNTDTQYF.

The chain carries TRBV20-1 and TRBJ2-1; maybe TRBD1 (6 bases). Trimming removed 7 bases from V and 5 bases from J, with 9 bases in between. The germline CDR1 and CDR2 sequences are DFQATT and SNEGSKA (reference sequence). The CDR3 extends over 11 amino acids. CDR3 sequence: CSGAGDNEQFF. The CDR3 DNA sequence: TGCAGTGGTGCAGGGGACAATGAGCAGTTCTTC.

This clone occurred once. DNA for the CDR3: TGTGCCAGCTCCGGGGGGAGGGGGTTCCAAGAGACCCAGTACTTC. This encodes CASSGGRGFQETQYF. The V and J genes are TRBV9 and TRBJ2-5; the D gene is possibly TRBD2 (7 bases). CDR1 and CDR2 from the germline V gene are SGDLS and YYNGEE. CDR3 size: 15 residues. The V end lost 7 bases, the J end lost 1 base, and 17 bases lay between the germline ends. Full variable domain (rest looked up from reference TRBV9 and TRBJ2-5): DSGVTQTPKHLITATGQRVTLRCSPRSGDLSVYWYQQSLDQGLQFLIQYYNGEERAKGNILERFSAQQFPDLHSELNLSSLELGDSALYFCASSGGRGFQETQYFGPGTRLLVL.

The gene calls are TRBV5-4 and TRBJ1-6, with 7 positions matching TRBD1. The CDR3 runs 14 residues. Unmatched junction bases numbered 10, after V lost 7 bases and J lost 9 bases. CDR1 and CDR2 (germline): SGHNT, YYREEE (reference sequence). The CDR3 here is CASHKDRVASPLHF. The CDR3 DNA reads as TGTGCCAGCCACAAAGACAGGGTGGCTTCACCCCTCCACTTT.

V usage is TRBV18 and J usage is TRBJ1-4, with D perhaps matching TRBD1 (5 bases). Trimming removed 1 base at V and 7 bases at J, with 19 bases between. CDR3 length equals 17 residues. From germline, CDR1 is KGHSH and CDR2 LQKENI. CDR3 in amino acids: CASSPRSLRQGGEKLFF. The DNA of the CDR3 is TGTGCCAGCTCACCACGGAGTCTTAGGCAGGGTGGTGAAAAACTGTTTTTT.